This paragraph reports one T cell receptor (beta chain). These data are taken from a study of technical replicates of blood from a few donors. TCRdb's table, derived via immunoSEQ multiplex PCR, lists solely in-frame clones and lacks some. The table lists 85,000 or so clones, about 93% of them singletons, with around 0.25% in the top ten. Trimming cost V 5 bases and J 7 bases, with 18 bases left between them. The CDR3 covers 14 residues. CDR1 and CDR2 from the germline V gene are KGHSH and LQKENI. Sequenced input: T cells isolated from PBMCs. The chain employs TRBV18 and TRBJ2-7, with D perhaps TRBD2 (7 bases). The receptor was isolated from a human donor in good health. CDR3 nucleotides: TGTGCCAGCTCAACTAGGGGGGGCCATAGGGAGCAGTACTTC. Translation gives CASSTRGGHREQYF.